This is a list of T cell receptor beta chains from one sample in a study of response to subunit inactivated influenza vaccine. Via MiXCR, TCRdb re-called the RT-PCR reads, giving one row per CDR3 protein. The sample yields under 550,000 distinct CDR3 sequences, roughly 8.2% seen once. The sample consisted of PBMCs from blood, taken about 24 months after vaccination. All receptors come from a man aged 50 to 69 who received an inactivated influenza vaccine. The CDR3 runs from the conserved cysteine through the conserved F or W. The D gene is left open where the match is weak. Some rows have no size entry. The others give once, few or many, or a class for an expanded clone.

CDR3,DNA,size,D,J,V
CASSWTGDTEAFF,TGTGCCAGCAGTTGGACAGGGGACACTGAAGCTTTCTTT,many,TRBD1,TRBJ1-1,TRBV5-1
CASSQVGSGAGETQYF,TGTGCCAGCAGCCAAGTTGGTAGCGGGGCAGGAGAGACCCAGTACTTC,many,TRBD2,TRBJ2-5,TRBV4-2
CSVSGGALAGDGRTQYF,TGCAGCGTTTCCGGCGGGGCTCTAGCGGGGGACGGGCGGACCCAGTACTTC,few,TRBD2,TRBJ2-5,TRBV29-1
CASRSTANYEQYF,TGCGCCAGCAGATCGACAGCAAACTACGAGCAGTACTTC,.,.,TRBJ2-7,TRBV10-2
CATSDWGLAGQETQYF,TGTGCCACCAGTGATTGGGGACTAGCGGGGCAAGAGACCCAGTACTTC,.,TRBD2,TRBJ2-5,TRBV24-1
CASSSFVGGGSSYNEQFF,TGTGCCAGCAGTTCCTTCGTGGGCGGGGGGAGCTCCTACAATGAGCAGTTCTTC,.,TRBD2,TRBJ2-1,TRBV6-2/TRBV6-3
CACSTGTGGPAGRTEAFF,TGTGCCTGCAGCACCGGGACAGGGGGCCCCGCTGGGAGAACTGAAGCTTTCTTT,.,TRBD1,TRBJ1-1,TRBV12-3/TRBV12-4
CASSSDTFTGELFF,TGTGCCAGCAGCTCCGACACATTCACCGGGGAGCTGTTTTTT,many,.,TRBJ2-2,TRBV7-2
CASSLAGTANSNQPQHF,TGTGCCAGCAGCTTAGCGGGGACAGCTAATAGCAATCAGCCCCAGCATTTT,few,TRBD1,TRBJ1-5,TRBV7-9
CSARQTNNEKLFF,TGCAGTGCCAGACAGACGAATAATGAAAAACTGTTTTTT,few,.,TRBJ1-4,TRBV20-1
CASSQDVGEAFF,TGCGCCAGCAGCCAAGATGTTGGTGAAGCTTTCTTT,.,.,TRBJ1-1,TRBV4-1
CASSQSISSNEQFF,TGTGCCAGCAGCCAATCCATCTCTTCGAATGAGCAGTTCTTC,few,.,TRBJ2-1,TRBV7-9
CASSQAAPDRGYEQYF,TGCGCCAGCAGCCAGGCCGCACCGGACAGGGGGTACGAGCAGTACTTC,few,TRBD1,TRBJ2-7,TRBV4-1
CSAIGGRQSETQYF,TGCAGTGCTATCGGCGGGAGGCAGTCAGAGACCCAGTACTTC,.,TRBD2,TRBJ2-5,TRBV20-1
CASSTPGAGVPNEQFF,TGTGCCAGCAGCACCCCCGGGGCGGGAGTTCCCAATGAGCAGTTCTTC,few,TRBD2,TRBJ2-1,TRBV7-8
CSAEPDGTGSYEQYF,TGCAGTGCTGAGCCCGACGGGACAGGGTCTTACGAGCAGTACTTC,.,TRBD1,TRBJ2-7,TRBV20-1
CASSRDAGGREKLFF,TGTGCCAGCTCACGGGACGCAGGGGGCCGGGAAAAACTGTTTTTT,.,TRBD1,TRBJ1-4,TRBV18
CASSQDRAPLGNEQFF,TGTGCCAGCAGCCAAGATCGGGCACCGCTCGGCAATGAGCAGTTCTTC,few,.,TRBJ2-1,TRBV3-1
CASSLEFPRDNYEQYF,TGTGCCAGCAGCTTAGAATTCCCCCGGGACAATTACGAGCAGTACTTC,.,.,TRBJ2-7,TRBV7-9
CAAGAGGPYEQFF,TGTGCCGCAGGAGCGGGGGGGCCCTATGAGCAGTTCTTC,few,TRBD2,TRBJ2-1,TRBV10-3
CSARDLYDVQYF,TGCAGTGCTAGAGATCTATATGATGTGCAGTACTTC,few,.,TRBJ2-7,TRBV20-1
CASSGDRGYEQYF,TGTGCCAGCAGTGGGGACAGGGGGTACGAGCAGTACTTC,many,TRBD1,TRBJ2-7,TRBV2
CASSPLPFSGGKNIQYF,TGTGCCAGCAGCCCCCTTCCTTTCAGCGGGGGCAAAAACATTCAGTACTTC,many,TRBD2,TRBJ2-4,TRBV7-2
CASSLRDGRNEKLFF,TGTGCCAGCAGTCTCCGGGACGGGAGGAATGAAAAACTGTTTTTT,few,.,TRBJ1-4,TRBV12-3/TRBV12-4
CASSQDLGQNYGYTF,TGCGCCAGCAGCCAAGATCTTGGACAGAATTATGGCTACACCTTC,many,.,TRBJ1-2,TRBV4-3
CASSERASGTYNEQFF,TGTGCCAGCAGTGAACGTGCTAGCGGGACTTACAATGAGCAGTTCTTC,.,TRBD2,TRBJ2-1,TRBV6-1
CATSRDPGGSYEQYF,TGTGCCACCAGCAGAGATCCAGGGGGAAGCTACGAGCAGTACTTC,many,TRBD1,TRBJ2-7,TRBV15
CASSYSMVRSSYEQYF,TGTGCCAGCAGTTACTCGATGGTCAGGTCCTCCTACGAGCAGTACTTC,.,.,TRBJ2-7,TRBV6-5
CASSFTGWGEKLFF,TGTGCCAGCAGTTTCACGGGATGGGGTGAAAAACTGTTTTTT,many,.,TRBJ1-4,TRBV12-3/TRBV12-4
CSVESGGEADTQYF,TGCAGCGTTGAGAGCGGGGGTGAGGCAGATACGCAGTATTTT,many,TRBD2,TRBJ2-3,TRBV29-1
CASSWDRLNQPQHF,TGTGCCAGCAGCTGGGACAGGCTCAATCAGCCCCAGCATTTT,many,TRBD1,TRBJ1-5,TRBV6-1
CASSRLAGVYNEQFF,TGTGCCAGCAGCCGACTAGCGGGGGTATACAATGAGCAGTTCTTC,few,TRBD2,TRBJ2-1,TRBV6-1
CSGLRSETQYF,TGCAGCGGCCTAAGATCTGAGACCCAGTACTTC,.,.,TRBJ2-5,TRBV29-1
CSAEAPGQGIRNTQYF,TGCAGTGCTGAGGCCCCCGGACAGGGAATTCGGAATACGCAGTATTTT,.,TRBD1,TRBJ2-3,TRBV20-1
CSALGLAGIQETQYF,TGCAGTGCTCTGGGACTAGCGGGTATTCAAGAGACCCAGTACTTC,.,TRBD2,TRBJ2-5,TRBV20-1
CASSKMGAQGNYGYTF,TGTGCCAGCAGCAAGATGGGGGCTCAAGGGAACTATGGCTACACCTTC,many,.,TRBJ1-2,TRBV21-1
CASSVATGQYHEKYF,TGTGCCAGCAGCGTAGCTACGGGACAGTACCACGAGAAGTACTTC,.,TRBD1,TRBJ2-7,TRBV9
CASSSTSGSVKQYF,TGTGCCAGCAGCAGCACTAGCGGGAGTGTCAAGCAGTACTTC,few,TRBD2,TRBJ2-7,TRBV6-1
CSVEDPNEQFF,TGCAGCGTTGAAGACCCCAATGAGCAGTTCTTC,many,.,TRBJ2-1,TRBV29-1
CASSTPDSSYEQYF,TGTGCCAGCAGTACACCGGACAGCTCCTACGAGCAGTACTTC,many,.,TRBJ2-7,TRBV28
CASMRPTNYGYTF,TGTGCCAGCATGAGGCCGACTAACTATGGCTACACCTTC,few,.,TRBJ1-2,TRBV6-2/TRBV6-3
CASSYFDRTGELFF,TGTGCCAGCAGTTATTTCGACAGGACCGGGGAGCTGTTTTTT,.,.,TRBJ2-2,TRBV27
CSARILRGNQPQHF,TGCAGTGCTAGGATACTCAGGGGGAATCAGCCCCAGCATTTT,few,TRBD1,TRBJ1-5,TRBV20-1
CASSMGPKVDYGYTF,TGTGCCAGCAGCATGGGACCGAAGGTCGACTATGGCTACACCTTC,.,.,TRBJ1-2,TRBV5-5
CASSLNGRGIGTEAFF,TGTGCCAGCAGCTTAAATGGGAGAGGGATTGGAACTGAAGCTTTCTTT,.,.,TRBJ1-1,TRBV7-2
CATSGVGGAETQYF,TGTGCCACCAGTGGAGTGGGGGGGGCAGAGACCCAGTACTTC,.,.,TRBJ2-5,TRBV24-1
CASSVSQGWETQYF,TGTGCCAGCAGCGTTAGTCAGGGATGGGAGACCCAGTACTTC,.,.,TRBJ2-5,TRBV7-8
CASSQNGWGGDTEAFF,TGCGCCAGCAGCCAGAACGGTTGGGGGGGGGATACTGAAGCTTTCTTT,.,.,TRBJ1-1,TRBV4-1